The clone carrying this T cell receptor (beta chain) was seen only a few times. These data are taken from a study of blood T cell repertoires in COVID-19. In the study overall: Collection of acute and convalescent COVID-19 samples took place in the United States, Italy and Spain.

As processed by the authors: Estimated nucleated cell counts came from reference gene primer amplification. Profiled with immunoSEQ multiplex PCR; TCRdb holds only in-frame clones, not every one. V and J calls and clone size are those listed in that table; D and trimming were worked out from the DNA. The table includes just over 250,000 clones, about 90% detected once. The germline V gene encodes CDR1 SGDLS and CDR2 YYNGEE. CDR3 length: 16 residues. With V trimmed by 4 bases and J by 0 bases, 4 bases remained unmatched. Patients at the Seattle site were enrolled during active infection and followed longitudinally.

The sequence was obtained from a woman aged 70 to 79 with COVID-19, enrolled during active disease. The J gene is TRBJ2-2, the V gene TRBV9; 9 nucleotides agree with TRBD1. Source material: peripheral blood. The CDR3 loop reads CASSPGTGTNTGELFF. The CDR3 region has the DNA TGTGCCAGCAGCCCAGGGACAGGGACGAACACCGGGGAGCTGTTTTTT.